This T cell receptor (beta chain) was captured in a study of regulatory T cells in long-lasting Graves disease (dated by TCRdb to 2020 to 2022). At the level of the whole study: Persistent Graves' disease was defined as persistently positive TSH receptor autoantibodies together with antithyroid drug treatment for over 5 years. Persistent Graves' disease patients in the clinical cohort had taken antithyroid drugs for 9.5 to 13 years on average. A total of roughly 35 samples underwent TCR sequencing: some 13 from persistent and about 20 from newly diagnosed Graves' disease patients. The study was registered as a clinical trial and conducted in China. Persistent Graves' disease patients were compared with newly diagnosed Graves' disease patients by peripheral blood TCR sequencing and RNA sequencing. Study-level results and caveats: A larger number of public clonotypes was shared among persistent patients (approximately 3,000) than among newly diagnosed patients (approximately 1,000). The small sample size was acknowledged by the authors as a limitation that may reduce accuracy. The study examined only peripheral blood because the primary lesion, thyroid tissue, could not be accessed. Sequencing and analysis were limited to the TCR beta chain. Persistent disease showed preferential use of TRBV28, TRBJ1-2 and TRBJ2-5, whereas newly diagnosed disease favored TRBV20-1 and TRBJ2-1. Compared with newly diagnosed patients, persistent Graves' disease patients had lower TCR Shannon entropy and fewer highly expanded clones, which suggests clonal expansion.

This specimen's time point label, per the study, means: persistent/refractory GD, antithyroid drugs over 5 years with positive TRAb. For both TCR sequencing and RNA sequencing, RNA was extracted from PBMCs in TRIzol. Graves' disease was diagnosed according to American Thyroid Association guidelines. The patients came from an endocrinology department in Xi'an, China. Each patient gave around 9.2 milliliters of peripheral blood, collected in an EDTA anticoagulant tube. Ficoll Paque Plus density gradient separation was used to isolate PBMCs, and no further T cell sorting was performed. An Agilent 2100 Bioanalyzer and agarose gel were used to assess RNA quality, and a NanoDrop 2000 was used to measure RNA concentration. Clipping removes 9 bases from V and 5 bases from J, with 9 as the unmatched junction base count. CDR3 length: 14 amino acids, cysteine to phenylalanine. The read is trimmed to its CDR3 DNA, 42 bases read in frame from base 1. Reading the germline V gene gives CDR1 KGHDR and CDR2 SFDVKD.

A note on this clonotype: The target of this receptor is not known. Within one base of it there is no much larger clone, and no base qualities were kept.

The library came from multiplex PCR. This sample was sequenced with an Illumina HiSeq 4000. CDR3 regions were amplified by Arm-PCR with iRepertoire HTBI primers to construct TCR beta libraries. Before sequencing, the PCR products underwent gel purification. Per the authors' processing: Gene usage analysis of CDR3 amino acid clonotypes relied on the approximately 68 TRBV and 13 to 15 TRBJ segments identified across samples. COPE and FqMerger were used to merge the filtered high-quality paired reads into contigs. Contigs were aligned with BLAST to IMGT TRBV, TRBD and TRBJ reference genes, and CDR3 was defined per IMGT. Clonotypes above 0.1% frequency were classified as highly expanded clones. Shannon entropy was used to measure repertoire diversity, and the Gini coefficient was used to measure V-J evenness. Public clonotypes were defined as clonotypes shared by more than one individual. TCRdb ran its own pipeline on the public reads, namely fastp trimming at Q25 and MiXCR clone calling, and kept in-frame beta chains. Each record represents a unique CDR3 protein, reported with the most common genes and DNA among its rows. TCRdb's processing, not the authors', yielded these V and J calls. This sample is represented by around 430,000 distinct CDR3 sequences; about 20% of them were singletons. The top ten clones comprise about 12% of the sample.

The sample here was peripheral blood mononuclear cells (PBMCs), taken when the disease was refractory, from a patient treated with antithyroid drugs. The TCR sequence derives from a female donor with Graves disease. The chain employs TRBV24-1 and TRBJ2-1, with TRBD2 matching 7 junction bases. The base sequence is TGTGCCACCTCGAAAGCGGGGCAAAACAATGAGCAGTTCTTC. This codes for CATSKAGQNNEQFF.